The 8 T cell receptor beta chains below all came from one sample that was sequenced in a study of beta chain features in type 1 diabetes. Findings of the study overall: TCRB CDR3 length was moderately but significantly reduced in all four CD4+ subsets of Type 1 diabetes patients.

No antigen has been assigned to these receptors. Expressed TCRB transcripts were sequenced after all isolated RNA was converted to cDNA. The data were produced by immunoSEQ multiplex PCR, yet TCRdb's version contains in-frame clones alone and is incomplete. The sample lists 150,000 to 200,000 clones; roughly 60% were seen once. The sample consisted of naive CD4+ T cells from blood. These receptors were collected from a man aged 30 to 39 with type 1 diabetes.

The chain couples TRBV20-1 to TRBJ1-2, with a weak D call TRBD1 (6 bases). Trimming cost V 6 bases and J 8 bases, with 13 bases left between them. CDR3 size: 11 residues. The germline V gene encodes CDR1 DFQATT and CDR2 SNEGSKA (reference sequence). The CDR3 sequence: CSARGREGYTF. CDR3 coding DNA: TGCAGTGCCAGGGGCAGGGAAGGCTACACCTTC.

The chain recombines TRBV28 with TRBJ2-7, with D perhaps matching TRBD1 or TRBD2 (5 bases each). CDR3 length equals 15 residues. V was pared by 0 bases and J by 5 bases, with 14 bases between. Germline V CDR1 and CDR2: MDHEN, SYDVKM. For the CDR3, the DNA is TGTGCCAGCAGTTTATGGGCAGTTTCGGGGCACGAGCAGTACTTC. It translates to CASSLWAVSGHEQYF.

This chain connects TRBV7-9 to TRBJ2-5; TRBD1 agrees at 10 bases. The junction had 8 bases not matched to a gene; V was cut back by 5 bases and J by 5 bases. Germline V gene data show CDR1 as SEHNR and CDR2 as FQNEAQ (reference sequence). The CDR3 covers 15 residues. Here the CDR3 reads CASSPGTGEAETQYF. CDR3 nucleotides: TGTGCCAGCAGCCCCGGGACAGGGGAAGCGGAGACCCAGTACTTC.

This clone was found a few times. The chain recombines TRBV29-1 with TRBJ2-5, with 8 bases that match TRBD1. Germline assignment: CDR1 SQVTM and CDR2 ANQGSEA. J lost 7 bases, V lost 4 bases, and 11 bases had no gene match. The CDR3 is made up of 14 amino acids. The CDR3 spells CSVVTGDGPGTQYF. The CDR3 DNA is TGCAGCGTTGTGACAGGGGACGGACCGGGGACCCAGTACTTC.

This clone has a handful of counts. The CDR3 loop is CASSLTGTGVYGYTF. CDR3 nucleotides: TGTGCCAGCAGCCTGACCGGGACAGGGGTCTATGGCTACACCTTC. The gene calls are TRBV9 and TRBJ1-2; 10 bases map to TRBD1. The length of the CDR3 is 15 residues. CDR1 and CDR2 from the germline V gene are SGDLS and YYNGEE. V lost 4 bases, J lost 4 bases, and 7 bases stayed unmatched. The full variable domain, with the rest looked up from reference TRBV9 and TRBJ1-2, is DSGVTQTPKHLITATGQRVTLRCSPRSGDLSVYWYQQSLDQGLQFLIQYYNGEERAKGNILERFSAQQFPDLHSELNLSSLELGDSALYFCASSLTGTGVYGYTFGSGTRLTVV.

As DNA, the CDR3 is TGTGCCTGGAGTGTACGTCCGGGACAGGCCAATTCACCCCTCCACTTT. This gives the protein CAWSVRPGQANSPLHF. The chain is built from TRBV30 and TRBJ1-6; 8 bases line up with TRBD1. Germline V CDR1 and CDR2: GTSNPN, SVGIG (reference sequence). J was trimmed by 7 bases and V by 0 bases; bases with no gene match: 8. This CDR3 comprises 16 residues.

A few counts support this clone. The V and J genes are TRBV18 and TRBJ2-6, with TRBD1 identical over 10 bases. V lost 3 bases and J lost 4; bases outside the gene matches: 6. From germline, CDR1 is KGHSH and CDR2 LQKENI. CDR3 size: 17 residues. CDR3 loop: CASSPRGQGFGANVLTF. DNA of the CDR3: TGTGCCAGCTCACCGCGGGGACAGGGGTTCGGGGCCAACGTCCTGACTTTC.

The genes are TRBV9 and TRBJ2-2, with D hard to call. The V gene lost 5 bases and the J gene lost 5 bases, with 10 bases spanning the gap. In germline, CDR1 is SGDLS, CDR2 YYNGEE. The CDR3 is made up of 13 amino acids. The CDR3 reads CASSREVTGELFF. CDR3 nucleotide sequence: TGTGCCAGCAGTCGTGAGGTGACCGGGGAGCTGTTTTTT.